Below are 21 T cell receptor beta chains sequenced from a single sample in a study of long-term antiretroviral therapy in people with HIV. Assay version v3.0 of immunoSEQ was used, and it was run at survey level. Method: immunoSEQ multiplex PCR; TCRdb's copy keeps in-frame clones and lacks some. This table holds about 24,000 clones, 85% to 95% found once. The sequencing used unsorted PBMCs, collected almost 5 years after starting antiretroviral therapy. These receptors came from a woman in her fifties or sixties with HIV.

This chain uses TRBV7-2 with TRBJ1-1; D ambiguous. This CDR3 has 13 amino acids. The germline V gene has CDR1 SGHTA and CDR2 FQGNSA. V lost 1 base and J lost 2, with 5 bases in between. CDR3 DNA: TGTGCCAGCAGCTTAGGATCTAACACTGAAGCTTTCTTT. Translation gives CASSLGSNTEAFF.

CDR3 loop: CASSQVLYNEQFF. The CDR3 nucleotides are TGTGCCAGCTCACAGGTCCTCTACAATGAGCAGTTCTTC. The chain has TRBV18 and TRBJ2-1, with D hard to call. V shed 4 bases and J shed 3 bases, with 7 bases lying between them. Per germline, CDR1 KGHSH and CDR2 LQKENI. The CDR3 totals 13 residues.

The chain combines TRBV9 with TRBJ2-3; D gene uncertain. Germline CDR1 reads SGDLS; CDR2 reads YYNGEE. V dropped 1 base and J dropped 4 bases, with 7 bases sitting between them. The length of the CDR3 is 13 residues. The CDR3 nucleotides are TGTGCCAGCAGCGTACTGGGTTCAGATACGCAGTATTTT. The encoded protein is CASSVLGSDTQYF.

The CDR3 DNA reads as TGTGCCAGTAGTATCTGGGACAGGGGTGGTAATGAGCAGTTCTTC. This codes for CASSIWDRGGNEQFF. The V call is TRBV19, the J call TRBJ2-1, with 10 nucleotides matching TRBD1. The germline gives CDR1 LNHDA, CDR2 SQIVND (reference sequence). The trim removed 3 bases at V and 7 bases at J, leaving 6 bases unmatched. This CDR3 spans 15 amino acids.

The gene calls are TRBV6-6 and TRBJ2-7, with a tentative D call TRBD2 (6 bases). Germline V lookup: CDR1 MNHNY, CDR2 SVGAGI (reference sequence). The length of the CDR3 is 15 residues. Trimming took 0 bases from V and 2 from J, leaving 11 bases between them. CDR3 sequence: CASSYSVGGAYEQYF. Written as DNA, the CDR3 is TGTGCCAGCAGTTACTCGGTCGGGGGAGCCTACGAGCAGTACTTC.

This chain uses TRBV6-1 with TRBJ2-1; D call uncertain. Trimming shortened V by 3 bases and J by 7 bases, and 19 bases separated the two germline ends. This CDR3 is 16 amino acids long. Per the germline V gene, CDR1 is MNHNS and CDR2 is SASEGT. The CDR3 sequence is CASSDRTAVWVNEQFF. The CDR3 coding sequence is TGTGCCAGCAGTGATCGGACGGCCGTCTGGGTAAATGAGCAGTTCTTC.

This clone is a singleton in its sample. The gene calls are TRBV5-5 and TRBJ2-1; D remains ambiguous. The V gene lost 3 bases and the J gene lost 0 bases, with 13 bases spanning the gap. The CDR3 has 16 amino acids. Per germline, CDR1 SGHKS and CDR2 YYEKEE (reference sequence). DNA for the CDR3: TGTGCCAGCAGCTGGGGAATGGATGGCTCCTACAATGAGCAGTTCTTC. The encoded protein is CASSWGMDGSYNEQFF.

J is TRBJ2-1 and V is TRBV19; D unresolved. The V end lost 3 bases, the J end lost 0 bases, and 12 bases lay between the germline ends. The germline CDR1 and CDR2 sequences are LNHDA and SQIVND (reference sequence). The CDR3 has 16 residues. CDR3 nucleotides: TGTGCCAGTAGTATCGGCACTTCCTTCTCCTACAATGAGCAGTTCTTC. It yields the protein CASSIGTSFSYNEQFF.

A remark on this clone: An end of the junction does not agree with germline; a read error may underlie this. CDR3 sequence reads: CASSSTGVTTQYF. In DNA form, the CDR3 reads TGTGCTAGCAGCTCTACAGGGGTCACTACGCAGTATTTT. The rearrangement links TRBV7-7 to TRBJ2-3, with 7 bases lining up with TRBD1. The CDR3 is 13 amino acids. CDR1 and CDR2 from the germline V gene are SSHAT and FNYEAQ (reference sequence).

This chain joins TRBV6-6 and TRBJ1-6; possible D gene TRBD1, 5 bases. Germline CDR1 and CDR2: MNHNY and SVGAGI (reference sequence). The length of the CDR3 is 16 residues. The V end lost 5 bases, the J end lost 4 bases, and 15 bases lay between the germline ends. CDR3 in DNA: TGTGCCAGCAGTCCGCTGGGGGGGGGTTATAATTCACCCCTCCACTTT. It translates to CASSPLGGGYNSPLHF.

V is TRBV7-2 and J is TRBJ2-7; D gene ambiguous. Trimming pared 5 bases from V and 0 bases from J, leaving 8 bases between. The germline V gene encodes CDR1 SGHTA and CDR2 FQGNSA. The CDR3 has 13 residues. The DNA for the CDR3 is TGTGCCAGCAGCGGGCGGAACTCCTACGAGCAGTACTTC. It codes for CASSGRNSYEQYF.

The V and J genes are TRBV27 and TRBJ2-1; TRBD2 aligns across 12 bases. In germline, CDR1 is MNHEY, CDR2 SMNVEV (reference sequence). This CDR3 contains 16 residues. V shed 5 bases, J shed 8 bases, and the junction held 10 bases outside the gene matches. This CDR3 is CASSPTSGRIYDEQFF. The DNA for the CDR3 is TGTGCCAGCAGTCCTACTAGCGGGAGGATATACGATGAGCAGTTCTTC.

Written as DNA, the CDR3 is TGTGCCACGTCCATGGGCTACGAGCAGTACTTC. It yields the protein CATSMGYEQYF. The V and J genes are TRBV7-8 and TRBJ2-7; D is unresolved. CDR3 size: 11 residues. Germline CDR1 SGHVS, CDR2 FQNEAQ. The V end was cut by 10 bases, the J end by 3 bases, with 10 bases between.

The chain uses TRBV6-6 and TRBJ1-1; D unclear. Trimming cost V 7 bases and J 1 base, with 4 bases left between them. Germline CDR1 MNHNY, CDR2 SVGAGI (reference sequence). The CDR3 is made up of 11 amino acids. The CDR3 region is CASKTNTEAFF. The CDR3 DNA reads TGTGCCAGCAAGACGAACACTGAAGCTTTCTTT.

The chain employs TRBV2 and TRBJ1-1; D uncertain. Germline CDR1 and CDR2: SNHLY and FYNNEI. The CDR3 extends over 12 amino acids. Trimming stripped 3 bases from V and 3 bases from J, with 5 bases between. The CDR3: CASSEGYTEAFF. CDR3 in DNA: TGTGCCAGCAGTGAGGGGTACACTGAAGCTTTCTTT.

CDR3 coding DNA: TGTGCCAGCAGTTTGGGAGACAGGAGCAATCAGCCCCAGCATTTT. Its protein is CASSLGDRSNQPQHF. The V call is TRBV28, the J call TRBJ1-5; possible D gene TRBD1, 6 bases. Trimming stripped 3 bases from V and 1 base from J, with 10 bases between. The CDR3 consists of 15 residues. The germline V gene encodes CDR1 MDHEN and CDR2 SYDVKM.

This chain links TRBV10-3 with TRBJ2-2; D not certain. CDR1 and CDR2 from the germline V gene are ENHRY and SYGVKD. The CDR3 sequence is 12 residues long. Trimming took off 3 bases at V and 6 bases at J, with 5 bases between the two ends. The CDR3 region is CAISDPPGELFF. CDR3 in DNA: TGTGCCATCAGTGACCCACCCGGGGAGCTGTTTTTT.

The rearrangement links TRBV5-1 to TRBJ1-1; a weak D match, TRBD1 (6 bases). The CDR3 runs 13 residues. Trimming removed 5 bases from V and 2 bases from J, with 10 bases in between. The germline CDR1 and CDR2 sequences are SGHRS and YFSETQ. The CDR3 here is CASRRDINTEAFF. As DNA, the CDR3 is TGCGCCAGCAGGCGGGACATCAACACTGAAGCTTTCTTT.

The chain recombines TRBV7-2 with TRBJ2-1; 8 bases fit TRBD1. The V gene end was trimmed by 0 bases and the J gene end by 2 bases; junction bases not matched to a gene: 3. Germline CDR1 and CDR2: SGHTA and FQGNSA. The CDR3 spans 16 residues. The CDR3 sequence: CASSLARGQAYNEQFF. The CDR3 DNA is TGTGCCAGCAGCTTAGCCCGGGGACAGGCCTACAATGAGCAGTTCTTC.

V and J are TRBV28 and TRBJ1-1; no firm D call. CDR3 length: 13 amino acids. Trimming removed 2 bases from V and 1 base from J, with 5 bases in between. Per germline, CDR1 MDHEN and CDR2 SYDVKM. CDR3 sequence reads: CASSLAGNTEAFF. The CDR3 nucleotides are TGTGCCAGCAGTTTAGCGGGGAACACTGAAGCTTTCTTT.

This clone was seen a handful of times. The chain employs TRBV4-1 and TRBJ1-6; D unclear. This CDR3 spans 13 amino acids. V shed 1 base and J shed 2 bases, with 0 bases lying between them. The germline V gene encodes CDR1 MGHRA and CDR2 YSYEKL. CDR3 sequence (DNA): TGCGCCAGCAGCCAAGCCTATAATTCACCCCTCCACTTT. Its protein product is CASSQAYNSPLHF.